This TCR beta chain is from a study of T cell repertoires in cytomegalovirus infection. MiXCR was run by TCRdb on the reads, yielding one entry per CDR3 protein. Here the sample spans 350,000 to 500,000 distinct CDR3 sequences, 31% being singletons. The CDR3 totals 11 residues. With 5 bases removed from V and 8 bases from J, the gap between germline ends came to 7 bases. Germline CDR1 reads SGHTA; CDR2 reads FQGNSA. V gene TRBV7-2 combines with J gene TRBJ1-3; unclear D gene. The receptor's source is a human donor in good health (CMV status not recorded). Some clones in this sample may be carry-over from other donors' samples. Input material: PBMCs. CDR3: CASSPLDTIYF. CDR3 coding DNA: TGTGCCAGCAGCCCCCTGGACACCATATATTTT.